This TCR beta chain was identified in a study of blood T cell repertoires in COVID-19. Looking at the study overall: Collection of acute and convalescent COVID-19 samples took place in the United States, Italy and Spain. PBMCs, B-cell-depleted T cells, or T cells provided the cDNA or gDNA that made up the material.

Enrollment of patients from Seattle took place during active infection, with longitudinal follow-up. Authors' methods: Amplification from reference gene primers served as the basis for estimated nucleated cell counts. Sequencing used immunoSEQ multiplex PCR; TCRdb keeps in-frame clones, though not all of them. V, J and clone size are taken as reported in that table, and D and trimming were inferred from the DNA itself. The sample lists fewer than 200,000 clones, about four fifths seen once, with roughly 8% in the top ten. Germline CDR1 reads SGDLS; CDR2 reads YYNGEE. The CDR3 is 14 residues long. The V and J ends lost 3 bases and 3 bases respectively, with 9 bases between them.

This chain links TRBV9 with TRBJ2-2; D possibly corresponds to TRBD1 (5 bases). The sequencing input was peripheral blood. The sequence was collected from a woman in her sixties or seventies with COVID-19, enrolled during active disease. CDR3 DNA: TGTGCCAGCAGCGCCAGGGTGGACACCGGGGAGCTGTTTTTT. It translates to CASSARVDTGELFF. Full variable domain (missing parts from reference TRBV9 and TRBJ2-2): DSGVTQTPKHLITATGQRVTLRCSPRSGDLSVYWYQQSLDQGLQFLIQYYNGEERAKGNILERFSAQQFPDLHSELNLSSLELGDSALYFCASSARVDTGELFFGEGSRLTVL.